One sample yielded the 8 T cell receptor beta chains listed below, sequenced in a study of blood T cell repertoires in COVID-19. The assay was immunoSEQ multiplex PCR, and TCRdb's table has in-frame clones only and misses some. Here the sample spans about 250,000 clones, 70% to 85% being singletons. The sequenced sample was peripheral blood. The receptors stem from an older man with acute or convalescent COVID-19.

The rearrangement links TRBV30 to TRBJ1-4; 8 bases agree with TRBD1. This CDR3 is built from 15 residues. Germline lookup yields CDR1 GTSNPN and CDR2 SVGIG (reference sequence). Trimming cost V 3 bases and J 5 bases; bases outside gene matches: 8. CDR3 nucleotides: TGTGCCTGGAGACACAGGGGGGTTAGGAATGAAAAACTGTTTTTT. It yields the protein CAWRHRGVRNEKLFF.

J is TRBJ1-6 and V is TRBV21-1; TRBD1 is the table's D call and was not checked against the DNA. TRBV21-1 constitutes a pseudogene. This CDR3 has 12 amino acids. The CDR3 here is CASTSRGSPLHF. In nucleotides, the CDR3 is TGTGCCAGCACCTCCAGGGGTTCACCCCTCCACTTT.

CDR3 nucleotides: TGTGCCAGGACAGGGTACGAGCAGTACTTC. It is translated as CARTGYEQYF. This rearrangement joins TRBV24-1 to TRBJ2-7; 8 bases are a match to TRBD1. V lost 11 bases and J lost 4; bases outside the gene matches: 0. The CDR3 runs 10 residues. Looked up from germline, CDR1 is KGHDR and CDR2 is SFDVKD.

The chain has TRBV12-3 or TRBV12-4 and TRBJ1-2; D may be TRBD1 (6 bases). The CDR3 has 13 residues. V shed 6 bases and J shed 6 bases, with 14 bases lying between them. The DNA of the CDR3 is TGTGCCAGCAGCTATCAGGGGAGGGATGGCTACACCTTC. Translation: CASSYQGRDGYTF.

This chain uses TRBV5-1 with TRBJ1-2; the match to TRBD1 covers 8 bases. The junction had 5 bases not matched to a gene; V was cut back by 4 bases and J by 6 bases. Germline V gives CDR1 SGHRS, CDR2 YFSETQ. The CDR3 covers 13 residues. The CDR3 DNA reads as TGCGCCAGCAGCGTACAGGGGGGAGATGGCTACACCTTC. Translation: CASSVQGGDGYTF.

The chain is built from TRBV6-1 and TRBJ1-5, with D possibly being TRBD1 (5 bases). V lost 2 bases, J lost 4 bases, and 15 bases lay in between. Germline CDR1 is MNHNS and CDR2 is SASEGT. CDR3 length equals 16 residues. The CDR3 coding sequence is TGTGCCAGCAGTGAACGGGGGGAGGGGAAAAATCAGCCCCAGCATTTT. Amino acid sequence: CASSERGEGKNQPQHF.

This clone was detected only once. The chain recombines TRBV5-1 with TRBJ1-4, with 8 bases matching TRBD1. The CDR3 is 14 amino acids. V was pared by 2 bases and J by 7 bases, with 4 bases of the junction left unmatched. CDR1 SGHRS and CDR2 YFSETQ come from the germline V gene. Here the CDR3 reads CASSFGQGSEKLFF. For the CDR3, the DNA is TGCGCCAGCAGCTTCGGACAGGGTAGTGAAAAACTGTTTTTT.

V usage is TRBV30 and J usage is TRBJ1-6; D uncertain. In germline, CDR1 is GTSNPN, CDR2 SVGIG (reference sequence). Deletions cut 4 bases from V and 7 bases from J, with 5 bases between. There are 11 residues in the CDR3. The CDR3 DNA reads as TGTGCCTGGACCCTAAATTCACCCCTCCACTTT. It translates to CAWTLNSPLHF.